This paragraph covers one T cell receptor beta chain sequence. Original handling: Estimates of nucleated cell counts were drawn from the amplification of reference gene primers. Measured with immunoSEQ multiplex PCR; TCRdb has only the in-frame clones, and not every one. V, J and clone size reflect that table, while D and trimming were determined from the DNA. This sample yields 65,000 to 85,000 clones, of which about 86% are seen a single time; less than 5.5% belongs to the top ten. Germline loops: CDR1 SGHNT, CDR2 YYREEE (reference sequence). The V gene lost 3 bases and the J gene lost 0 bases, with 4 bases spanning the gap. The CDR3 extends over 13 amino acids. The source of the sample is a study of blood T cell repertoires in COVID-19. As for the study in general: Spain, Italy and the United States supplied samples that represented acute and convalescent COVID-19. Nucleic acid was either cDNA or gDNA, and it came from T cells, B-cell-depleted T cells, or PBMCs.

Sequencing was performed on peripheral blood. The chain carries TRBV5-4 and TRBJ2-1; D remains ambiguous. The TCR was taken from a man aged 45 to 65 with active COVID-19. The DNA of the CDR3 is TGTGCCAGCAGCTCTCTCTCCTACAATGAGCAGTTCTTC. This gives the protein CASSSLSYNEQFF. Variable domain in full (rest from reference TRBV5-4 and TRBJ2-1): ETGVTQSPTHLIKTRGQQVTLRCSSQSGHNTVSWYQQALGQGPQFIFQYYREEENGRGNFPPRFSGLQFPNYSSELNVNALELDDSALYLCASSSLSYNEQFFGPGTRLTVL.